This TCR beta chain emerged from a study of T cell responses to AZD1222 COVID-19 vaccine. The CDR3 sequence is 15 residues long. V lost 1 base to trimming and J lost 3 bases, with 13 bases between them. CDR1 is MNHEY and CDR2 is SMNVEV in the germline V gene (reference sequence). The method was immunoSEQ multiplex PCR; TCRdb's version includes in-frame clones alone and lacks a portion of them. The repertoire holds some 85,000 clones, with around 90% as singletons. Sequenced here: peripheral blood, sampled on day 0 of AZD1222 vaccination. V gene TRBV27 combines with J gene TRBJ2-7; maybe TRBD2 (5 bases). The receptor was derived from an adult in good health. CDR3 sequence: CASSLLRETVYEQYF. CDR3 DNA: TGTGCCAGCAGTTTATTGAGGGAAACCGTCTACGAGCAGTACTTC.